Below, 18 T cell receptor beta chains from the same sample are listed, as sequenced in a study of beta chain features in type 1 diabetes. Findings of the study overall: Within each of all four CD4+ subsets, Type 1 diabetes patients had TCRB CDR3s that were moderately but significantly shorter.

Their antigens are not known. The investigators reverse transcribed all of the isolated RNA, so they sequenced expressed TCRB transcripts. Produced via immunoSEQ multiplex PCR; TCRdb's table is partial and in-frame only. The profile shows over 20,000 clones, about 45% of them singletons. The specimen was stem cell memory CD4+ T cells from blood. The receptors were sampled from a man aged 25-40 years with type 1 diabetes.

This clone was found a few times. The J gene is TRBJ2-7, the V gene TRBV4-1, with D possibly matching TRBD2 (5 bases). The germline V and J ends were trimmed by 1 base and 0 bases, with 13 bases remaining between them. The germline V gene has CDR1 MGHRA and CDR2 YSYEKL. The CDR3 runs 16 residues. The CDR3 DNA reads TGCGCCAGCAGCCAAGGGGCCGGAGGAAGCTCCTACGAGCAGTACTTC. Protein product: CASSQGAGGSSYEQYF.

This clone turned up a few times. The J gene is TRBJ1-2, the V gene TRBV4-2, with D uncertain. V dropped 3 bases and J dropped 4 bases, with 12 bases sitting between them. This CDR3 has 14 amino acids. Germline V gene lookup returns CDR1 LGHNA and CDR2 YNFKEQ. Here the CDR3 reads CASSQGSSPYGYTF. The CDR3 coding sequence is TGTGCCAGCAGCCAGGGCAGTTCACCCTATGGCTACACCTTC.

The V and J genes are TRBV5-1 and TRBJ2-5; 7 positions match TRBD2. The CDR3 loop spans 13 amino acids. CDR1 is SGHRS, CDR2 YFSETQ, per germline. Losses at the gene ends were 1 base for V and 5 bases for J; bases not matched to a gene: 2. The CDR3 spells CASSLSGKETQYF. The CDR3 DNA reads TGCGCCAGCAGCTTGAGCGGGAAGGAGACCCAGTACTTC.

This clone was counted only a few times. The CDR3 nucleotides read TGTGCCAGTAGTATGGGACTAGCGCCGAACACCGGGGAGCTGTTTTTT. Amino acids: CASSMGLAPNTGELFF. The chain couples TRBV19 to TRBJ2-2; TRBD2 matches 10 bases. The germline V gene has CDR1 LNHDA and CDR2 SQIVND (reference sequence). The trim removed 3 bases at V and 0 bases at J, leaving 1 base unmatched. This CDR3 comprises 16 residues.

This sequence joins TRBV18 and TRBJ2-1, with 7 bases fitting TRBD1. Losses at the gene ends were 4 bases for V and 6 bases for J; bases not matched to a gene: 6. Germline CDR1 KGHSH, CDR2 LQKENI. The CDR3 spans 14 residues. CDR3 in DNA: TGTGCCAGCTCACGACAGGGTGCGGGCAATGAGCAGTTCTTC. This codes for CASSRQGAGNEQFF.

The chain uses TRBV6-5 and TRBJ2-1, with 8 bases identical to TRBD2. V was pared by 0 bases and J by 8 bases, with 3 bases of the junction left unmatched. The length of the CDR3 is 14 residues. The germline V gene encodes CDR1 MNHEY and CDR2 SVGAGI. The CDR3 here is CASSYSRGGYEQFF. The CDR3, as DNA: TGTGCCAGCAGTTACTCACGGGGGGGCTATGAGCAGTTCTTC.

The chain carries TRBV7-6 and TRBJ2-5; 8 positions match TRBD1. V gave up 3 bases and J gave up 2 bases; unmatched junction bases: 5. The CDR3 extends over 15 amino acids. Germline loops: CDR1 SGHVS, CDR2 FNYEAQ. As DNA, the CDR3 is TGTGCCAGCAGCTTTGGACAGGGTAGGCAAGAGACCCAGTACTTC. Protein product: CASSFGQGRQETQYF.

The V gene is TRBV5-1, the J gene TRBJ2-7, with 9 bases that match TRBD1. CDR3 length: 13 amino acids. Germline loops: CDR1 SGHRS, CDR2 YFSETQ. With V trimmed by 9 bases and J by 5 bases, 9 bases remained unmatched. The CDR3 reads CATGTGSSDEQYF. The CDR3 nucleotides read TGCGCCACCGGGACAGGGTCTTCGGACGAGCAGTACTTC.

The gene calls are TRBV19 and TRBJ2-5; 11 nucleotides match TRBD2. Near its end, the DNA agrees better with TRBJ2-7, so the J call may be wrong. The germline CDR1 and CDR2 sequences are LNHDA and SQIVND (reference sequence). The CDR3 loop spans 14 amino acids. The CDR3 DNA is TGTGCCAGTAGTTCCGGGACTAGCGGCTACGAGCAGTACTTC. Its translation is CASSSGTSGYEQYF.

A few counts support this clone. V gene TRBV4-2 combines with J gene TRBJ2-3, with 8 bases identical to TRBD2. The CDR3 is 18 residues long. The germline CDR1 and CDR2 sequences are LGHNA and YNFKEQ. V was pared by 0 bases and J by 5 bases, with 13 bases of the junction left unmatched. The CDR3 region is CASSQDWSGGGQKDTQYF. The CDR3 DNA reads TGTGCCAGCAGCCAAGATTGGTCCGGGGGGGGCCAGAAAGATACGCAGTATTTT.

This chain joins TRBV27 and TRBJ1-1; 11 nucleotides align to TRBD1. The J segment lost 8 bases and the V segment lost 7 bases, leaving 12 bases of the junction unmatched. This CDR3 is 15 amino acids long. Germline lookup yields CDR1 MNHEY and CDR2 SMNVEV (reference sequence). The CDR3 nucleotides read TGTGCCAGCACCCCCTGGACAGGGGGCGTCGGCGAAGCTTTCTTT. Its translation is CASTPWTGGVGEAFF.

J is TRBJ1-2 and V is TRBV19, with 9 positions matching TRBD1. After removal of 10 bases from V and 4 bases from J, the junction contained 13 bases not matched to a gene. The CDR3 runs to 15 residues. Germline V gene lookup returns CDR1 LNHDA and CDR2 SQIVND (reference sequence). The CDR3 reads CAIQSPGQGAYGYTF. The CDR3 coding sequence is TGTGCCATTCAATCTCCGGGACAGGGTGCCTATGGCTACACCTTC.

This clone was found a few times. This chain links TRBV19 with TRBJ1-2, with no clear D. V lost 3 bases, J lost 6 bases, and 14 bases lay in between. Germline lookup yields CDR1 LNHDA and CDR2 SQIVND (reference sequence). The CDR3 is made up of 14 amino acids. CDR3 sequence: CASSIGQSTHGYTF. CDR3 DNA: TGTGCCAGTAGTATTGGGCAAAGCACCCATGGCTACACCTTC.

The chain carries TRBV6-1 and TRBJ1-2; 7 bases line up with TRBD1. Germline V gives CDR1 MNHNS, CDR2 SASEGT. The CDR3 totals 16 residues. Unmatched junction bases numbered 11, after V lost 3 bases and J lost 4 bases. The CDR3 region has the DNA TGTGCCAGCAGTGACCCGGGACAGCTTGGGGCCTATGGCTACACCTTC. Translation gives CASSDPGQLGAYGYTF.

The chain has TRBV11-3 and TRBJ2-5, with D maybe TRBD1 (6 bases). With 5 bases removed from V and 3 bases from J, the gap between germline ends came to 10 bases. Germline CDR1 and CDR2: SGHNT and YENEEA. The CDR3 covers 13 residues. The CDR3 reads CASSLKGEETQYF. CDR3 coding DNA: TGTGCCAGCAGCCTCAAGGGGGAAGAGACCCAGTACTTC.

This clone has only a few counts. The chain has TRBV2 and TRBJ2-2, with 8 positions matching TRBD2. There are 14 residues in the CDR3. Trimming removed 7 bases from V and 7 bases from J; junction bases left unmatched: 8. The germline gives CDR1 SNHLY, CDR2 FYNNEI. CDR3 nucleotide sequence: TGTGCCAGCACCCCCCGGGGGGGGGTCGGGGAGCTGTTTTTT. Protein sequence: CASTPRGGVGELFF.

This clone was counted a few times. The rearrangement links TRBV2 to TRBJ2-3, with D maybe TRBD2 (6 bases). V was clipped by 1 base and J by 6 bases, with 11 bases between them. The CDR3 covers 14 residues. Germline V gene sequence: CDR1 SNHLY, CDR2 FYNNEI. For the CDR3, the DNA is TGTGCCAGCAGTGAAGGGACCAGCGGGGATACGCAGTATTTT. It specifies CASSEGTSGDTQYF. Based on the CDR3 plus reference TRBV2 and TRBJ2-3, the full variable domain is EPEVTQTPSHQVTQMGQEVILRCVPISNHLYFYWYRQILGQKVEFLVSFYNNEISEKSEIFDDQFSVERPDGSNFTLKIRSTKLEDSAMYFCASSEGTSGDTQYFGPGTRLTVL.

V gene TRBV19 combines with J gene TRBJ1-1; no reliable D call. V lost 5 bases and J 0 bases, leaving 19 bases between the germline ends. This CDR3 contains 17 residues. Germline CDR1 is LNHDA and CDR2 is SQIVND (reference sequence). The CDR3 region has the DNA TGTGCCAGTAGTCCCGACCAGAGGAGATCGATGAACACTGAAGCTTTCTTT. Its translation is CASSPDQRRSMNTEAFF.